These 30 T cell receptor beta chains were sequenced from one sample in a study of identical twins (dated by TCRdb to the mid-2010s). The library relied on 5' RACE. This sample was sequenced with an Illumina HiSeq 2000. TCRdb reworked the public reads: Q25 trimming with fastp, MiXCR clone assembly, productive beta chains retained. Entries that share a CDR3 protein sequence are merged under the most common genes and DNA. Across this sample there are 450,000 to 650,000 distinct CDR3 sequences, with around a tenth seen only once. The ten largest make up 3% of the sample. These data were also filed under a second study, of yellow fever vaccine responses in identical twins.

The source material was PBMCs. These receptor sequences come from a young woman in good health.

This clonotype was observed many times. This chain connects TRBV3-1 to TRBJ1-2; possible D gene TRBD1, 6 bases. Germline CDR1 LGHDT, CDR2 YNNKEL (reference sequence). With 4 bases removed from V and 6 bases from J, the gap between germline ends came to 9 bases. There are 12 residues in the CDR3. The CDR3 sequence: CASSPPGDGYTF. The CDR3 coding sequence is TGTGCCAGCAGCCCCCCAGGGGATGGCTACACCTTC.

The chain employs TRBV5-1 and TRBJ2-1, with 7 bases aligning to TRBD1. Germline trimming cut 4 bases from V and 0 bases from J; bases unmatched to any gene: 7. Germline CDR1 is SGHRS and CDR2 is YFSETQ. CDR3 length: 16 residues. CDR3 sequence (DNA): TGCGCCAGCAGCACGGGACAGCTGAGCTCCTACAATGAGCAGTTCTTC. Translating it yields CASSTGQLSSYNEQFF.

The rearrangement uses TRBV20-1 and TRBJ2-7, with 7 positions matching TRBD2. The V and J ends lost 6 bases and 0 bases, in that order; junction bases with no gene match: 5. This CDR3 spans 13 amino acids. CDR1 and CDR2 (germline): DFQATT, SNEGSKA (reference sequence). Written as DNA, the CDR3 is TGCAGTGCGCGTCCGGGGGGCTCCTACGAGCAGTACTTC. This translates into CSARPGGSYEQYF.

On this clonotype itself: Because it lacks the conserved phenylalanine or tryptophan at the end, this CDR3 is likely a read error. The CDR3 DNA reads as TGTGCCAGCAGTTGCTCGTCAGCCGCGGATACGCAGTATTCT. Translation gives CASSCSSAADTQYS. The rearrangement joins TRBV6-5 to TRBJ2-3, with D unclear. The CDR3 has 14 residues. CDR1 and CDR2 (germline): MNHEY, SVGAGI. The ends were cut back, 4 bases at V and 6 bases at J, with 14 bases in the middle.

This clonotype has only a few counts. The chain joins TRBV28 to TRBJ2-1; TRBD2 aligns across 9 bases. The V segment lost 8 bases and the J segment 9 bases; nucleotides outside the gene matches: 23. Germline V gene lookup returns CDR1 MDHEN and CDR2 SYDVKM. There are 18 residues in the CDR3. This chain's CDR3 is CASSPLAGSPPLKTEQFF. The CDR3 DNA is TGTGCCAGCTCCCCCCTAGCGGGATCGCCCCCCCTCAAGACTGAGCAGTTCTTC.

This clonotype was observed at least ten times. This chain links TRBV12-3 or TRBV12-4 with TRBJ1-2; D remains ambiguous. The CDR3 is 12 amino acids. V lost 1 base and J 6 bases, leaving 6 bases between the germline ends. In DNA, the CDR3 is TGTGCCAGCAGTTTAGAAGGGCATGGCTACACCTTC. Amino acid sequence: CASSLEGHGYTF.

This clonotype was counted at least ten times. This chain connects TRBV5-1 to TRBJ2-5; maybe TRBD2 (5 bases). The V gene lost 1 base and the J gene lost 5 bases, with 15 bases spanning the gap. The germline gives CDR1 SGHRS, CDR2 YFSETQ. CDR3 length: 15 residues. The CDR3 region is CASSLSLVPGETQYF. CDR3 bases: TGCGCCAGCAGCTTGAGTCTTGTTCCGGGGGAGACCCAGTACTTC.

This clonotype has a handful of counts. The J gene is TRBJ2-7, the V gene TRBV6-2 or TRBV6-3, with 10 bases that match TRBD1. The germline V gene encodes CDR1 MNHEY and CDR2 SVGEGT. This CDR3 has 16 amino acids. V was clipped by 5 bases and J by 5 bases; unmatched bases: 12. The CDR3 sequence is CASSTLDRGSRDEQYF. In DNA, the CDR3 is TGTGCCAGCAGTACTCTGGACAGGGGGTCTAGGGACGAGCAGTACTTC.

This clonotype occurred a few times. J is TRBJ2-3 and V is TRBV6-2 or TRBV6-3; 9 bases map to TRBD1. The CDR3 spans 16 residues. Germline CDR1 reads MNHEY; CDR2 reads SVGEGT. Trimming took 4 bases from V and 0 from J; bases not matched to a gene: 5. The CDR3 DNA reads TGTGCCAGCAGTTCGGACAGGGGCTTTAGCACAGATACGCAGTATTTT. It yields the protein CASSSDRGFSTDTQYF.

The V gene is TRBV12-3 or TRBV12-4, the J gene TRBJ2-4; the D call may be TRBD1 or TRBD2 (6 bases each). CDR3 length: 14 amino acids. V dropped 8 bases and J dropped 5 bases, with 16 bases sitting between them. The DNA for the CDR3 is TGTGCCAGCGAAAGGGGGACTGGCCAAAACATTCAGTACTTC. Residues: CASERGTGQNIQYF.

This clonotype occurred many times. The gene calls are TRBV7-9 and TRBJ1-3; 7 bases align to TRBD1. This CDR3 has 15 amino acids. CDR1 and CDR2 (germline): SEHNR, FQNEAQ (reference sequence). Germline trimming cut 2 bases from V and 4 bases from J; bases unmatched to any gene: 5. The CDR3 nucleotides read TGTGCCAGCAGCTTAACAGGGGCTCGGGGAAACACCATATATTTT. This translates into CASSLTGARGNTIYF.

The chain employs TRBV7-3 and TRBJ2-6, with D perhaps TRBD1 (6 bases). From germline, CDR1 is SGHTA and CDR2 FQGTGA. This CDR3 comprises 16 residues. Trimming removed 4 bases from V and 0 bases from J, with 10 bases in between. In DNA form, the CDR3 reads TGTGCCAGCAGCTCACAGGGTTTCTCTGGGGCCAACGTCCTGACTTTC. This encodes CASSSQGFSGANVLTF.

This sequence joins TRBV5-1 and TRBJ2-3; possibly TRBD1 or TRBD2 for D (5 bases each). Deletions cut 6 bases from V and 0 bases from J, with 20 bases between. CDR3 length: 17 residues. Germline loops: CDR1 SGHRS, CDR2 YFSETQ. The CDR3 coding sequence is TGCGCCAGCAACTTACTTTGGGACGGTACTAGCACAGATACGCAGTATTTT. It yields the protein CASNLLWDGTSTDTQYF. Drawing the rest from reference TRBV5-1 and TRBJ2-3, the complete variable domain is KAGVTQTPRYLIKTRGQQVTLSCSPISGHRSVSWYQQTPGQGLQFLFEYFSETQRNKGNFPGRFSGRQFSNSRSEMNVSTLELGDSALYLCASNLLWDGTSTDTQYFGPGTRLTVL.

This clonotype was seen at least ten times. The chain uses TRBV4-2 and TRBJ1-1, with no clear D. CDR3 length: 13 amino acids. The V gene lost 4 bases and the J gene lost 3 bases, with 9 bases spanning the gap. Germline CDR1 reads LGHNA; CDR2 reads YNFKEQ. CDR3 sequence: CASSPSWDTEAFF. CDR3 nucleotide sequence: TGTGCCAGCAGCCCATCCTGGGACACTGAAGCTTTCTTT.

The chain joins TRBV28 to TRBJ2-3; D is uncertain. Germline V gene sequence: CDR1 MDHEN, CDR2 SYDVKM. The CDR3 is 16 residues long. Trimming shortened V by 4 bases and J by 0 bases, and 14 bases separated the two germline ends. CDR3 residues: CASSSPWDHSTDTQYF. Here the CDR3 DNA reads TGTGCCAGCAGTTCCCCGTGGGATCACAGCACAGATACGCAGTATTTT.

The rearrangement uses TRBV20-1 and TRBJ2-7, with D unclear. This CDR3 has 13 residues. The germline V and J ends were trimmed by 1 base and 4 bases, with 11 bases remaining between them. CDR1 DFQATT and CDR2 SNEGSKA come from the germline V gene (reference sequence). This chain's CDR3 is CSARVLTLYEQYF. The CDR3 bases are TGCAGTGCTAGAGTTCTAACCCTTTACGAGCAGTACTTC.

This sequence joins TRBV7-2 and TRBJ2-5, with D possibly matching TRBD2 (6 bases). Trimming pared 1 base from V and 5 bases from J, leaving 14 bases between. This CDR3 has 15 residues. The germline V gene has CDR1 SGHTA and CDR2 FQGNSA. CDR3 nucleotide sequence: TGTGCCAGCAGCTTAGTGGGCGGGACCTTGGAGACCCAGTACTTC. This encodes CASSLVGGTLETQYF. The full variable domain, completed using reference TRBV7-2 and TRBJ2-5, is GAGVSQSPSNKVTEKGKDVELRCDPISGHTALYWYRQSLGQGLEFLIYFQGNSAPDKSGLPSDRFSAERTGGSVSTLTIQRTQQEDSAVYLCASSLVGGTLETQYFGPGTRLLVL.

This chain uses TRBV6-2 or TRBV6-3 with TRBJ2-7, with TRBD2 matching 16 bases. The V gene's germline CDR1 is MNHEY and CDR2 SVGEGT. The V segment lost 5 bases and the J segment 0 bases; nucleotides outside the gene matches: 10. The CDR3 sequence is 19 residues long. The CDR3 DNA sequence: TGTGCCAGCAGTCCGCCGGGACTAGCGGGAGGGCCTATCTCCTACGAGCAGTACTTC. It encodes CASSPPGLAGGPISYEQYF.

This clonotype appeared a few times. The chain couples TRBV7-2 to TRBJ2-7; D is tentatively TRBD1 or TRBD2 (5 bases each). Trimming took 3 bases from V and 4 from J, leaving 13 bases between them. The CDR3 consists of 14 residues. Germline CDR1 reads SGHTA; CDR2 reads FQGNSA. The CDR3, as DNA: TGTGCCAGCAGCTTGTCTGAGGGGCGTTACGAGCAGTACTTC. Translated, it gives CASSLSEGRYEQYF.

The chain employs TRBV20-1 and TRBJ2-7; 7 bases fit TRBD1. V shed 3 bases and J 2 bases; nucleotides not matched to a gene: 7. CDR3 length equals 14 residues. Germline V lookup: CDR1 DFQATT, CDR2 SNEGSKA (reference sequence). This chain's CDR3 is CSARTGQKTYEQYF. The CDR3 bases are TGCAGTGCTAGGACGGGACAGAAAACCTACGAGCAGTACTTC.

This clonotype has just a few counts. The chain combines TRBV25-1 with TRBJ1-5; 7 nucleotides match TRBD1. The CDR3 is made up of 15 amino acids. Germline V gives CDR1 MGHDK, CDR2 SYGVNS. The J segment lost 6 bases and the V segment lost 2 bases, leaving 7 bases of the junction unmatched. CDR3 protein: CASSEVGGAGQPQHF. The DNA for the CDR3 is TGTGCCAGCAGTGAAGTAGGGGGCGCGGGTCAGCCCCAGCATTTT.

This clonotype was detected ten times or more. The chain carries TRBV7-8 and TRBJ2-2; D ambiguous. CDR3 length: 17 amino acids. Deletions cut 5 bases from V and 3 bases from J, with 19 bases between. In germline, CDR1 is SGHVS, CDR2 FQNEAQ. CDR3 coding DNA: TGTGCCAGCAGCCCCCTGTTGATAGGTCGGGACACCGGGGAGCTGTTTTTT. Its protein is CASSPLLIGRDTGELFF.

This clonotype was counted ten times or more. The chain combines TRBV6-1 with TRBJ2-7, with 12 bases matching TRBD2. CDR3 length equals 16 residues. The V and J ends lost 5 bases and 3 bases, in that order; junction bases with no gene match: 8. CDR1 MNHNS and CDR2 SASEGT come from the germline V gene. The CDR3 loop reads CASSNPPGLAGYEQYF. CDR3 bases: TGTGCCAGCAGTAATCCCCCGGGACTAGCGGGCTACGAGCAGTACTTC.

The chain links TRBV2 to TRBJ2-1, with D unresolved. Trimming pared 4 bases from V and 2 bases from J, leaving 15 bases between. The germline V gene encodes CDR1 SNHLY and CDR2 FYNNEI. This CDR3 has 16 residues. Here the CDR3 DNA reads TGTGCCAGCAGTGGGTCCCGGGCGGAACCCTACAATGAGCAGTTCTTC. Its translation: CASSGSRAEPYNEQFF.

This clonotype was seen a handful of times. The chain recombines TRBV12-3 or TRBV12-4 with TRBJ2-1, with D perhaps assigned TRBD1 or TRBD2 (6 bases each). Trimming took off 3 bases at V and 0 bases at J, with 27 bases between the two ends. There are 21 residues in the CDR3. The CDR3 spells CASSFQEGDLRDLGSYNEQFF. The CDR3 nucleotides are TGTGCCAGCAGTTTTCAAGAGGGGGACTTAAGGGACTTGGGCTCCTACAATGAGCAGTTCTTC.

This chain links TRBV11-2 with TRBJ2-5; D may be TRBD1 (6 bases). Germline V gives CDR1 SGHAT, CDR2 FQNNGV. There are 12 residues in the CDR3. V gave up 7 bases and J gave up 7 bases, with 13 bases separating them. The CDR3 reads CASNLQGGTQYF. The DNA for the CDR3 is TGTGCCAGCAACCTCCAAGGGGGGACCCAGTACTTC. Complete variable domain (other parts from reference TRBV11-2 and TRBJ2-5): EAGVAQSPRYKIIEKRQSVAFWCNPISGHATLYWYQQILGQGPKLLIQFQNNGVVDDSQLPKDRFSAERLKGVDSTLKIQPAKLEDSAVYLCASNLQGGTQYFGPGTRLLVL.

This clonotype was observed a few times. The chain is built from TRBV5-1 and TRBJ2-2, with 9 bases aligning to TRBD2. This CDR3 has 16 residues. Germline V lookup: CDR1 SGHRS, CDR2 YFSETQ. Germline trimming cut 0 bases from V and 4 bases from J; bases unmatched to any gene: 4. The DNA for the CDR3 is TGCGCCAGCAGCTTGGGAAAGACTAGCGGCACCGGGGAGCTGTTTTTT. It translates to CASSLGKTSGTGELFF.

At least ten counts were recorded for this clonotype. As DNA, the CDR3 is TGTGCCAGCTCCCCCGGCGGCACTAGCACAGATACGCAGTATTTT. It translates to CASSPGGTSTDTQYF. The genes are TRBV21-1 and TRBJ2-3; the D segment call TRBD1 is taken from the table without a DNA check. TRBV21-1 is given as a pseudogene. The CDR3 extends over 15 amino acids.

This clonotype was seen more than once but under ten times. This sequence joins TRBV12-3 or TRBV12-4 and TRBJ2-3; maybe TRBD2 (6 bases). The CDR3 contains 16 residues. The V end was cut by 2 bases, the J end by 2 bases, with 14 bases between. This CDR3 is CASSLTGGGDTDTQYF. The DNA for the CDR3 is TGTGCCAGCAGTTTAACCGGCGGAGGGGACACAGATACGCAGTATTTT.

DNA of the CDR3: TGCAGTGCTAGAGATAAAAGCGGGGGGCTTTATGGCGAGACCCAGTACTTC. It yields the protein CSARDKSGGLYGETQYF. The gene calls are TRBV20-1 and TRBJ2-5; TRBD2 matches at 9 bases. V shed 0 bases, J shed 5 bases, and the junction held 13 bases outside the gene matches. This CDR3 region has 17 residues. Germline loops: CDR1 DFQATT, CDR2 SNEGSKA (reference sequence).